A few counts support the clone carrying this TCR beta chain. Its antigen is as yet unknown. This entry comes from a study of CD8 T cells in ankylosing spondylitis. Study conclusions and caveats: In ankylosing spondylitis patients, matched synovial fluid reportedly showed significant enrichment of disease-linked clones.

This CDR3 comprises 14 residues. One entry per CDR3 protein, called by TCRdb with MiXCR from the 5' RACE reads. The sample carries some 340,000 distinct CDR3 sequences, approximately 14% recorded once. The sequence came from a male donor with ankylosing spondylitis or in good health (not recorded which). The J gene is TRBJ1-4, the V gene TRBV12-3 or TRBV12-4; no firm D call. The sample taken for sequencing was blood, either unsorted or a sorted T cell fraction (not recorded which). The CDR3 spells CASRGAATNEKLFF. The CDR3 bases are TGTGCATCCCGCGGAGCTGCAACTAATGAAAAACTGTTTTTT.